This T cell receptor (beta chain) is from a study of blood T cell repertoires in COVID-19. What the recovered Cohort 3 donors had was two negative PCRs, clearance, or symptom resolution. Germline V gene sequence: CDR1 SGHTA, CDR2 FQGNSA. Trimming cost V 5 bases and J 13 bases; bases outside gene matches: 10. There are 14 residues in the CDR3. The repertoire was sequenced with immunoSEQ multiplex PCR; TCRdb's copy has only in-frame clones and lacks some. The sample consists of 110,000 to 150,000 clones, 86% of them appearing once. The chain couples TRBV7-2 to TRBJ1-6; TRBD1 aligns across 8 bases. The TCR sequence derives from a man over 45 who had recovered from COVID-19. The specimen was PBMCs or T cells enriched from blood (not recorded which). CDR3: CASSPDRVLSPLHF. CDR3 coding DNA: TGTGCCAGCAGCCCGGACAGGGTGCTGTCTCCCCTCCACTTT.